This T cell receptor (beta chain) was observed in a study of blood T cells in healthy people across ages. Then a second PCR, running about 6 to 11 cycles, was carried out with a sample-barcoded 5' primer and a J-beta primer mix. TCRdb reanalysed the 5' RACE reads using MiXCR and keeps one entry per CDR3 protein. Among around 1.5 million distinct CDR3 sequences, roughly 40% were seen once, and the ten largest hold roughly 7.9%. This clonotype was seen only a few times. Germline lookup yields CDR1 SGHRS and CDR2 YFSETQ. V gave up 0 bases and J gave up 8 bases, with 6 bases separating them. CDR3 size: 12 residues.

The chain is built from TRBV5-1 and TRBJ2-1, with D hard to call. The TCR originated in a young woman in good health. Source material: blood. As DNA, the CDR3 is TGCGCCAGCAGCTTGGCCCGCGATGAGCAGTTCTTC. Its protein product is CASSLARDEQFF.